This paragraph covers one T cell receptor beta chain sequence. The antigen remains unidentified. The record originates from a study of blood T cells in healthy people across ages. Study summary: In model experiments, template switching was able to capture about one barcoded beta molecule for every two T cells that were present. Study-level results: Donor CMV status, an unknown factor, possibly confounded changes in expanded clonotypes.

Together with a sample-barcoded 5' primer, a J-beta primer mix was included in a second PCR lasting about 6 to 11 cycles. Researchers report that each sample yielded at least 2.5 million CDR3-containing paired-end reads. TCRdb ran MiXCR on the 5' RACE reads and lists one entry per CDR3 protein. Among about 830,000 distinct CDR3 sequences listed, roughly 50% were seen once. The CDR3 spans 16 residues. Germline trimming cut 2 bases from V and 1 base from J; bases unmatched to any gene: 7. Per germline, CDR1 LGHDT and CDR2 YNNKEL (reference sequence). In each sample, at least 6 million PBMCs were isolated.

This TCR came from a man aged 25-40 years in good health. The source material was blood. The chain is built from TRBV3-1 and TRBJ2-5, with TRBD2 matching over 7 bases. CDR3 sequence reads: CASSQQRLAAQETQYF. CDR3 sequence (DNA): TGTGCCAGCAGCCAACAAAGGCTAGCGGCCCAAGAGACCCAGTACTTC.